This TCR beta chain emerged from a study of shared clonotypes between healthy human individuals. Background on the study: With ages of 18 to 49, the donors were a couple of women and three men.

Overall study findings and caveats: With several donors compared, around 4.7% of naive CD4 clonotypes were shared. Although depth was large, rarefaction showed that sequencing of the sorted subsets was incomplete.

V dropped 3 bases and J dropped 5; count of bases not matched to a gene: 8. The CDR3 runs 16 residues. Looked up from germline, CDR1 is MDHEN and CDR2 is SYDVKM. At deep level, the assay was performed. Clones were sequenced by immunoSEQ multiplex PCR, and TCRdb holds only the in-frame ones, with some missing. The top ten clones hold approximately 1.7% of a sample with about 2.2 million clones, approximately 94% of them seen once. Turning to this clone: No antigen is known for it.

The naive CD8 fraction comprised CD45RO-negative cells positively selected for CCR7 and excluded terminally differentiated effector memory CD45RA+ cells. The receptor was isolated from a man aged 18 to 29 in good health. Some clones in this sample may be carry-over from other donors' samples. The chain links TRBV28 to TRBJ2-3, with 10 bases identical to TRBD2. The sequenced sample consisted of naive CD8+ T cells from PBMCs. CDR3 DNA sequence: TGTGCCAGCAGTTTCCGTTTAGCGGGGGGCAGAGATACGCAGTATTTT. Encoded protein: CASSFRLAGGRDTQYF. Variable domain in full (rest from reference TRBV28 and TRBJ2-3): DVKVTQSSRYLVKRTGEKVFLECVQDMDHENMFWYRQDPGLGLRLIYFSYDVKMKEKGDIPEGYSVSREKKERFSLILESASTNQTSMYLCASSFRLAGGRDTQYFGPGTRLTVL.